One sample yielded the 8 T cell receptor beta chains listed below, sequenced in a study of T cell responses to AZD1222 COVID-19 vaccine. Clones were read by immunoSEQ multiplex PCR, and TCRdb kept only the in-frame ones, dropping some. The sample shows roughly 65,000 clones, around four fifths of them seen only once. Specimen: peripheral blood, collected on day 0 of AZD1222 vaccination. These receptors were taken from an adult in good health.

The chain is built from TRBV7-8 and TRBJ1-2, with D perhaps TRBD1 (5 bases). This CDR3 comprises 19 residues. V dropped 0 bases and J dropped 2 bases, with 22 bases sitting between them. Per germline, CDR1 SGHVS and CDR2 FQNEAQ. The CDR3 protein is CASSLAFWAGPSKNYGYTF. CDR3 nucleotide sequence: TGTGCCAGCAGCTTAGCTTTCTGGGCAGGGCCGTCTAAAAACTATGGCTACACCTTC.

This clone has ten or more counts. One end of the junction varies from germline; a read error may be responsible. V is TRBV20-1 and J is TRBJ2-7; maybe TRBD2 (6 bases). Germline V CDR1 and CDR2: DFQATT, SNEGSKA (reference sequence). CDR3 length: 10 residues. CDR3 region: CSAMGDSPRF. Here the CDR3 DNA reads TGCAGTGCTATGGGGGACTCCCCGAGGTTC.

This rearrangement joins TRBV28 to TRBJ1-5; the D gene is possibly TRBD1 (5 bases). This CDR3 comprises 14 residues. V lost 0 bases and J lost 2, with 5 bases in between. Germline lookup yields CDR1 MDHEN and CDR2 SYDVKM. The CDR3 coding sequence is TGTGCCAGCAGTTTATGGGGGGGCAATCAGCCCCAGCATTTT. It encodes CASSLWGGNQPQHF. The variable domain in full, completed from reference TRBV28 and TRBJ1-5, reads DVKVTQSSRYLVKRTGEKVFLECVQDMDHENMFWYRQDPGLGLRLIYFSYDVKMKEKGDIPEGYSVSREKKERFSLILESASTNQTSMYLCASSLWGGNQPQHFGDGTRLSIL.

This rearrangement joins TRBV9 to TRBJ2-3; tentative D call: TRBD2 (5 bases). V dropped 3 bases and J dropped 3 bases, with 11 bases sitting between them. The CDR3 covers 14 residues. Germline CDR1 is SGDLS and CDR2 is YYNGEE. The CDR3 is CASSASLGTDTQYF. Written as DNA, the CDR3 is TGTGCCAGCAGCGCTAGCCTTGGGACAGATACGCAGTATTTT.

V is TRBV9 and J is TRBJ2-1; unclear D gene. CDR3 length equals 11 residues. From germline, CDR1 is SGDLS and CDR2 YYNGEE. V dropped 4 bases and J dropped 4 bases, with 3 bases sitting between them. The CDR3 region has the DNA TGTGCCAGCAGCAAATACAATGAGCAGTTCTTC. Its protein is CASSKYNEQFF. The full variable domain, rest sourced from reference TRBV9 and TRBJ2-1, is DSGVTQTPKHLITATGQRVTLRCSPRSGDLSVYWYQQSLDQGLQFLIQYYNGEERAKGNILERFSAQQFPDLHSELNLSSLELGDSALYFCASSKYNEQFFGPGTRLTVL.

The chain is built from TRBV9 and TRBJ1-6, with TRBD1 matching 10 bases. CDR3 size: 19 residues. V shed 4 bases and J 8 bases; nucleotides not matched to a gene: 18. Germline-derived CDR1 and CDR2 are SGDLS and YYNGEE. CDR3 sequence: CASSQTPLGQGIVDSPLHF. DNA for the CDR3: TGTGCCAGCAGCCAAACACCTTTGGGACAGGGGATCGTTGATTCACCCCTCCACTTT. Using reference TRBV9 and TRBJ1-6 for the parts outside the CDR3, the full variable domain is DSGVTQTPKHLITATGQRVTLRCSPRSGDLSVYWYQQSLDQGLQFLIQYYNGEERAKGNILERFSAQQFPDLHSELNLSSLELGDSALYFCASSQTPLGQGIVDSPLHFGNGTRLTVT.

The chain couples TRBV3-1 (or the pseudogene TRBV3-2) to TRBJ1-6; D not certain. The germline CDR1 and CDR2 sequences are LGHDT and YNNKEL (reference sequence). The CDR3 loop spans 11 amino acids. The germline V and J ends were trimmed by 1 base and 15 bases, with 7 bases remaining between them. The CDR3 nucleotides are TGTGCCAGCAGCCAAGGAGGGAACCTCCACTTT. The encoded protein is CASSQGGNLHF.

This clone has more than one count but fewer than ten. The chain has TRBV29-1 and TRBJ2-1; 13 nucleotides match TRBD2. V trimming: 5 bases; J trimming: 0 bases; junction bases outside the gene matches: 7. The CDR3 runs to 17 residues. Germline V CDR1 and CDR2: SQVTM, ANQGSEA. CDR3 amino acids: CSVLGGLAGISYNEQFF. DNA of the CDR3: TGCAGCGTTCTGGGGGGACTAGCGGGGATCTCCTACAATGAGCAGTTCTTC.